The 12 T cell receptor beta chains below were found in one sample sequenced in a study of beta chain features in type 1 diabetes. What was sequenced were expressed TCRB transcripts, since all of the isolated RNA had been reverse transcribed. The assay was immunoSEQ multiplex PCR, and TCRdb's table has in-frame clones only and misses some. This table holds about 620,000 clones, around 15% found once. The sequenced sample consisted of naive CD4+ T cells from blood. Receptors were obtained from a man younger than 30 in good health.

This rearrangement joins TRBV7-3 to TRBJ2-3; 8 positions match TRBD1. J lost 2 bases, V lost 4 bases, and 5 bases had no gene match. CDR1 SGHTA and CDR2 FQGTGA come from the germline V gene. This CDR3 has 15 amino acids. CDR3: CASSSWTGNTDTQYF. As DNA, the CDR3 is TGTGCCAGCAGCTCCTGGACAGGGAACACAGATACGCAGTATTTT.

A few counts support this clone. The genes are TRBV2 and TRBJ1-3; D is unresolved. V gave up 4 bases and J gave up 5 bases, with 12 bases separating them. The CDR3 has 14 residues. Germline V lookup: CDR1 SNHLY, CDR2 FYNNEI. CDR3 loop: CASSGTGGRNTIYF. The CDR3 region has the DNA TGTGCCAGCAGTGGGACGGGCGGCAGAAACACCATATATTTT.

This chain connects TRBV14 to TRBJ2-5, with TRBD1 matching over 9 bases. Matching the DNA end better, TRBJ2-7 makes the J call doubtful. This CDR3 is 15 amino acids long. From germline, CDR1 is SGHDN and CDR2 FVKESK. The CDR3 loop reads CASSKGGTGPYEQYF. The CDR3 DNA sequence: TGTGCCAGCAGCAAAGGGGGGACAGGGCCCTACGAGCAGTACTTC.

This clone occurred a few times. This chain connects TRBV5-1 to TRBJ1-1; no firm D call. The CDR3 covers 13 residues. Germline V gene data show CDR1 as SGHRS and CDR2 as YFSETQ. The V gene lost 3 bases and the J gene lost 1 base, with 7 bases spanning the gap. The CDR3 region has the DNA TGCGCCAGCAGCTCGGACGGGAACACTGAAGCTTTCTTT. This encodes CASSSDGNTEAFF. The variable domain in full, with the rest retrieved from reference TRBV5-1 and TRBJ1-1, is KAGVTQTPRYLIKTRGQQVTLSCSPISGHRSVSWYQQTPGQGLQFLFEYFSETQRNKGNFPGRFSGRQFSNSRSEMNVSTLELGDSALYLCASSSDGNTEAFFGQGTRLTVV.

This clone was observed a few times. The V and J genes are TRBV7-2 and TRBJ2-3, with no clear D. The V and J ends lost 0 bases and 6 bases respectively, with 16 bases between them. Per the germline V gene, CDR1 is SGHTA and CDR2 is FQGNSA. The CDR3 totals 16 residues. CDR3 sequence (DNA): TGTGCCAGCAGCTTAGCAATAACGGGTGGGTTCGATACGCAGTATTTT. This sequence encodes CASSLAITGGFDTQYF.

CDR3 sequence (DNA): TGTGCCAGCAGCTTAGGCGGGACCTACGAGCAGTACTTC. Encoded protein: CASSLGGTYEQYF. V is TRBV5-6 and J is TRBJ2-7, with a tentative D call TRBD2 (6 bases). Between the trimmed V and J ends, which lost 2 bases and 2 bases, there was a span of 8 bases. CDR3 length equals 13 residues. Per germline, CDR1 SGHDT and CDR2 YYEEEE.

In its sample, this clone was seen a few times. The chain employs TRBV28 and TRBJ2-5, with 8 bases that match TRBD1. The CDR3 has 14 amino acids. V lost 6 bases to trimming and J lost 5 bases; unmatched junction nucleotides: 8. Germline-derived CDR1 and CDR2 are MDHEN and SYDVKM. Here the CDR3 DNA reads TGTGCCAGCAGAACCTGGACAGGGAGGGAGACCCAGTACTTC. It is translated as CASRTWTGRETQYF.

The chain couples TRBV11-2 to TRBJ2-3; 10 nucleotides agree with TRBD2. Per germline, CDR1 SGHAT and CDR2 FQNNGV. The CDR3 extends over 16 amino acids. V shed 3 bases and J 3 bases; nucleotides not matched to a gene: 6. The DNA for the CDR3 is TGTGCCAGCAGCTTCCAAGCGGGAGGGTGGACAGATACGCAGTATTTT. This sequence encodes CASSFQAGGWTDTQYF.

The chain is built from TRBV6-6 and TRBJ1-5, with 7 bases fitting TRBD1. The germline gives CDR1 MNHNY, CDR2 SVGAGI (reference sequence). This CDR3 is built from 14 residues. The V and J ends lost 0 bases and 7 bases, in that order; junction bases with no gene match: 3. CDR3 DNA: TGTGCCAGCAGTTACTCGAGGGGGCACCAGCCCCAGCATTTT. This codes for CASSYSRGHQPQHF.

This clone was observed a handful of times. The genes are TRBV29-1 and TRBJ1-1; D not resolved. Germline CDR1 and CDR2: SQVTM and ANQGSEA. The germline V and J ends were trimmed by 3 bases and 11 bases, with 10 bases remaining between them. The CDR3 consists of 10 residues. CDR3 region: CSVDEVRAFF. The CDR3 DNA is TGCAGCGTTGATGAGGTTAGGGCTTTCTTT.

This clone came up a few times. The chain carries TRBV4-3 and TRBJ1-1; TRBD1 agrees at 7 bases. V lost 0 bases and J lost 6; bases outside the gene matches: 16. Germline CDR1 and CDR2: LGHNA and YSLEER. The CDR3 consists of 18 residues. The CDR3 sequence: CASSQDARGGIRIAEAFF. DNA for the CDR3: TGCGCCAGCAGCCAAGATGCCAGGGGGGGAATCCGCATAGCTGAAGCTTTCTTT.

The CDR3, as DNA: TGTGCCAGCCTTGGGGATCTAAGGTGGGGTTCACCCCTCCACTTT. Translated: CASLGDLRWGSPLHF. The V and J genes are TRBV2 and TRBJ1-6, with D unclear. Trimming removed 8 bases from V and 9 bases from J, with 20 bases in between. Germline V gives CDR1 SNHLY, CDR2 FYNNEI. The CDR3 runs to 15 residues.